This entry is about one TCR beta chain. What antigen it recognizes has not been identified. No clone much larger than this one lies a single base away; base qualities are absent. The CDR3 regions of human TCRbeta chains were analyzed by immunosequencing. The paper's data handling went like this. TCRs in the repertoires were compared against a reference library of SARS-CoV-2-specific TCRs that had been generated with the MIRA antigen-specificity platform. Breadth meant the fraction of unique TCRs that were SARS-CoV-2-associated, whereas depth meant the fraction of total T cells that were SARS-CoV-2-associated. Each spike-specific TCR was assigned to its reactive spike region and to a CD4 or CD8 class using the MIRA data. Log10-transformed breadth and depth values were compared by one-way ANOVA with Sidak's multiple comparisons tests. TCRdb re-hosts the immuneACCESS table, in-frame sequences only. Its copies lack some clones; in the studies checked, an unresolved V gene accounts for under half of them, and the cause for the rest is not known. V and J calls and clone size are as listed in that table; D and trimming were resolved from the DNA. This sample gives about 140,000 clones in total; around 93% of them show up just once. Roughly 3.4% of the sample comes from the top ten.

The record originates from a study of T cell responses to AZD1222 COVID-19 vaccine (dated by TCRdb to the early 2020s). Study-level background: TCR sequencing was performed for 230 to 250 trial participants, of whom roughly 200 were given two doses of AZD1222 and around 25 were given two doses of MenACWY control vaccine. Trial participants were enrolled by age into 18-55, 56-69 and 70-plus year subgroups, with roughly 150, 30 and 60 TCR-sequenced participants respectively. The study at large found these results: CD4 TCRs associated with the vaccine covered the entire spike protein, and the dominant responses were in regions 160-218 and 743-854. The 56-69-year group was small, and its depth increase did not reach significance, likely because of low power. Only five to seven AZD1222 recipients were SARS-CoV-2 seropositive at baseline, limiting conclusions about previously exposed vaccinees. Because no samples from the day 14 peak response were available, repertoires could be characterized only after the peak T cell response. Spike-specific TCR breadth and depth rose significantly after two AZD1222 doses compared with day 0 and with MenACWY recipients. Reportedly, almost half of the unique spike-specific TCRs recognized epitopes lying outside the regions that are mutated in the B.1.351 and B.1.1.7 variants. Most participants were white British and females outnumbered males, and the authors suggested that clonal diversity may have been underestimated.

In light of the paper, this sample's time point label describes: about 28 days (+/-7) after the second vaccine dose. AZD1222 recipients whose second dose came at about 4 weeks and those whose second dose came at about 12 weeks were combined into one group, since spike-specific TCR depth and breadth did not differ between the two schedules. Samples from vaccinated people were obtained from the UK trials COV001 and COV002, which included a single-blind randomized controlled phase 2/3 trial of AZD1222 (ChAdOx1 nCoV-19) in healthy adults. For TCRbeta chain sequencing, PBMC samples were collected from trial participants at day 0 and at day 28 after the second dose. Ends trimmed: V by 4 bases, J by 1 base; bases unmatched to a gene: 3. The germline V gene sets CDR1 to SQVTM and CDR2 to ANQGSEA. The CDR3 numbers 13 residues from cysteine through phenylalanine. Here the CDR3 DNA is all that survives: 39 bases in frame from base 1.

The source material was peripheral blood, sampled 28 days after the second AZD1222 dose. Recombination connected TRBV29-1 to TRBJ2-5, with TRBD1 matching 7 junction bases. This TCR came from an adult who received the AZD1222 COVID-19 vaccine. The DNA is TGCAGCGTTGCCCGGGACAGCCAAGAGACCCAGTACTTC. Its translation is CSVARDSQETQYF.